Presented here are 27 T cell receptor beta chains from one specimen sequenced in a study of blood T cell repertoires in COVID-19. Assay used: immunoSEQ multiplex PCR; TCRdb lists only in-frame clones, some missing. This sample has approximately 100,000 clones, with about 91% found just once. Material for sequencing was peripheral blood. These receptors were obtained from a man in his forties or fifties with acute or convalescent COVID-19.

The rearrangement links TRBV18 to TRBJ2-5, with 8 bases matching TRBD1. The CDR3 is made up of 13 amino acids. CDR1 is KGHSH, CDR2 LQKENI, per germline. With 4 bases clipped from V and 4 bases from J, the junction kept 2 bases outside the gene matches. Written as DNA, the CDR3 is TGTGCCAGCTCACAACAGGGGGGAGAGACCCAGTACTTC. Translating it yields CASSQQGGETQYF. The complete variable domain, with remaining parts taken from reference TRBV18 and TRBJ2-5, reads NAGVMQNPRHLVRRRGQEARLRCSPMKGHSHVYWYRQLPEEGLKFMVYLQKENIIDESGMPKERFSAEFPKEGPSILRIQQVVRGDSAAYFCASSQQGGETQYFGPGTRLLVL.

The V and J genes are TRBV6-5 and TRBJ1-4, with D possibly matching TRBD1 (6 bases). CDR3 size: 13 residues. The V end was cut by 4 bases, the J end by 6 bases, with 9 bases between. Germline V gene data show CDR1 as MNHEY and CDR2 as SVGAGI. CDR3 amino acids: CASSSGGHEKLFF. The CDR3 DNA reads TGTGCCAGCAGTTCGGGGGGGCATGAAAAACTGTTTTTT.

The chain recombines TRBV19 with TRBJ2-6; TRBD1 might be the D (5 bases). The germline CDR1 and CDR2 sequences are LNHDA and SQIVND (reference sequence). The CDR3 is 14 residues long. V gave up 11 bases and J gave up 2 bases, with 13 bases separating them. DNA for the CDR3: TGTGCCTCCATTCAGGGTCCTGGGGCCAACGTCCTGACTTTC. Its protein product is CASIQGPGANVLTF.

Note on this clone: This specimen includes other DNA sequences encoding the same CDR3. This chain joins TRBV18 and TRBJ1-1; possibly TRBD1 for D (5 bases). Germline V gene data show CDR1 as KGHSH and CDR2 as LQKENI. Trimming took off 1 base at V and 5 bases at J, with 5 bases between the two ends. The CDR3 is made up of 12 amino acids. CDR3 bases: TGTGCCAGCTCACCACAGGGGACTGAAGCTTTCTTT. Encoded protein: CASSPQGTEAFF.

The chain recombines TRBV5-5 with TRBJ1-5; D not resolved. Deletions cut 0 bases from V and 0 bases from J, with 4 bases between. The germline V gene has CDR1 SGHKS and CDR2 YYEKEE (reference sequence). The length of the CDR3 is 14 residues. CDR3 region: CASSLGPSNQPQHF. The CDR3 coding sequence is TGTGCCAGCAGCTTGGGGCCTAGCAATCAGCCCCAGCATTTT.

V usage is TRBV9 and J usage is TRBJ2-1, with D perhaps TRBD2 (7 bases). Germline V gene lookup returns CDR1 SGDLS and CDR2 YYNGEE. CDR3 size: 14 residues. Trimming left V 4 bases short and J 5 bases short, with 13 bases between. The CDR3 DNA sequence: TGTGCCAGCAGCTCCGGGGGGCTAAACAATGAGCAGTTCTTC. Protein sequence: CASSSGGLNNEQFF.

The V gene is TRBV6-2 or TRBV6-3, the J gene TRBJ1-3; a weak D match, TRBD1 (6 bases). This CDR3 is built from 14 residues. Germline CDR1 MNHEY, CDR2 SVGEGT. The V gene lost 5 bases and the J gene lost 4 bases, with 12 bases spanning the gap. CDR3 region: CASSPTGRGNTIYF. The CDR3, as DNA: TGTGCCAGCAGTCCAACAGGGAGAGGAAACACCATATATTTT.

The V and J genes are TRBV29-1 and TRBJ1-1; the D is unclear. Trimming shortened V by 2 bases and J by 4 bases, and 11 bases separated the two germline ends. Germline assignment: CDR1 SQVTM and CDR2 ANQGSEA. This CDR3 is built from 13 residues. Here the CDR3 DNA reads TGCAGCGTTGAAACAGTACTGAGCACTGAAGCTTTCTTT. Translating gives CSVETVLSTEAFF.

This sequence joins TRBV19 and TRBJ1-3; D ambiguous. V was shortened by 5 bases and J by 2 bases, with 10 bases between the two germline ends. The CDR3 contains 14 residues. Germline CDR1 reads LNHDA; CDR2 reads SQIVND (reference sequence). The CDR3 protein is CASSPRTAGNTIYF. The DNA of the CDR3 is TGTGCCAGTAGTCCTCGGACTGCTGGAAACACCATATATTTT.

V and J are TRBV5-1 and TRBJ1-5; 8 nucleotides align to TRBD1. There are 15 residues in the CDR3. Germline V gene lookup returns CDR1 SGHRS and CDR2 YFSETQ. With 0 bases clipped from V and 7 bases from J, the junction kept 6 bases outside the gene matches. CDR3: CASSLAGGGLQPQHF. DNA for the CDR3: TGCGCCAGCAGCTTGGCAGGGGGCGGTTTACAGCCCCAGCATTTT.

The V gene is TRBV6-5, the J gene TRBJ1-5; maybe TRBD1 (5 bases). The V end was cut by 10 bases, the J end by 7 bases, with 17 bases between. CDR1 MNHEY and CDR2 SVGAGI come from the germline V gene. CDR3 length: 13 residues. The CDR3 sequence is CATSEGVIQPQHF. Here the CDR3 DNA reads TGTGCCACATCGGAAGGGGTTATCCAGCCCCAGCATTTT.

The genes are TRBV7-9 and TRBJ2-3; TRBD2 might be the D (7 bases). V lost 1 base, J lost 4 bases, and 21 bases lay in between. This CDR3 is built from 18 residues. The germline CDR1 and CDR2 sequences are SEHNR and FQNEAQ (reference sequence). Written as DNA, the CDR3 is TGTGCCAGCAGCTTAGAGGGGGGGATCCCCAAGGCTGCAGATACGCAGTATTTT. Translated, it gives CASSLEGGIPKAADTQYF.

The genes are TRBV5-4 and TRBJ2-3; D is perhaps TRBD1 (5 bases). V was shortened by 5 bases and J by 0 bases, with 7 bases between the two germline ends. The germline V gene has CDR1 SGHNT and CDR2 YYREEE (reference sequence). The CDR3 has 13 amino acids. The CDR3 protein is CASRQESTDTQYF. CDR3 DNA sequence: TGTGCCAGCAGACAGGAAAGCACAGATACGCAGTATTTT.

This chain uses TRBV7-8 with TRBJ1-5; D possibly corresponds to TRBD1 (5 bases). The CDR3 is made up of 19 amino acids. With 5 bases removed from V and 2 bases from J, the gap between germline ends came to 25 bases. The germline V gene has CDR1 SGHVS and CDR2 FQNEAQ. CDR3 sequence reads: CASSPDPLYRTRGNQPQHF. CDR3 sequence (DNA): TGTGCCAGCAGCCCCGACCCATTATACAGGACCCGGGGCAATCAGCCCCAGCATTTT.

The rearrangement uses TRBV7-2 and TRBJ2-5, with 13 bases lining up with TRBD2. V shed 0 bases and J 4 bases; nucleotides not matched to a gene: 8. CDR3 length: 18 amino acids. The germline V gene encodes CDR1 SGHTA and CDR2 FQGNSA. CDR3 DNA sequence: TGTGCCAGCAGCTTAGCGGTACTAGCGGGGGGGCTCTCAGAGACCCAGTACTTC. This sequence encodes CASSLAVLAGGLSETQYF. The full variable domain, its missing parts supplied by reference TRBV7-2 and TRBJ2-5, is GAGVSQSPSNKVTEKGKDVELRCDPISGHTALYWYRQSLGQGLEFLIYFQGNSAPDKSGLPSDRFSAERTGGSVSTLTIQRTQQEDSAVYLCASSLAVLAGGLSETQYFGPGTRLLVL.

The chain joins TRBV10-3 to TRBJ1-1, with 7 bases fitting TRBD1. CDR3 size: 14 residues. V lost 6 bases, J lost 3 bases, and 7 bases stayed unmatched. Looked up from germline, CDR1 is ENHRY and CDR2 is SYGVKD. The CDR3 DNA reads TGTGCCATCAGGGCAGGGACAGCGTACACTGAAGCTTTCTTT. This encodes CAIRAGTAYTEAFF.

This chain connects TRBV4-1 to TRBJ1-5; D is unresolved. Germline CDR1 and CDR2: MGHRA and YSYEKL. The CDR3 loop spans 14 amino acids. V lost 2 bases and J 4 bases, leaving 9 bases between the germline ends. CDR3 amino acids: CASSQFERNQPQHF. The CDR3 bases are TGCGCCAGCAGCCAATTTGAGAGAAATCAGCCCCAGCATTTT.

The rearrangement joins TRBV9 to TRBJ1-4; maybe TRBD1 (5 bases). V lost 6 bases and J 9 bases, leaving 18 bases between the germline ends. Germline V lookup: CDR1 SGDLS, CDR2 YYNGEE. The CDR3 covers 14 residues. The CDR3 region has the DNA TGTGCCAGCACCCCAGGGAGCGGAGGGAAAAAACTGTTTTTT. Translating gives CASTPGSGGKKLFF.

J is TRBJ1-4 and V is TRBV2; tentatively, D is TRBD1 (6 bases). Per germline, CDR1 SNHLY and CDR2 FYNNEI. Trimming stripped 2 bases from V and 3 bases from J, with 10 bases between. The CDR3 covers 15 residues. In DNA, the CDR3 is TGTGCCAGCAGTGAAACAGGGATGGCTAATGAAAAACTGTTTTTT. Protein product: CASSETGMANEKLFF.

V and J are TRBV7-9 and TRBJ2-7, with D perhaps TRBD1 (6 bases). CDR1 is SEHNR, CDR2 FQNEAQ, per germline (reference sequence). CDR3 size: 15 residues. Trimming removed 3 bases from V and 4 bases from J, with 16 bases in between. In DNA form, the CDR3 reads TGTGCCAGCAGCTTTTTGTCAGGGGTCGTTTACGAGCAGTACTTC. This codes for CASSFLSGVVYEQYF.

V is TRBV24-1 and J is TRBJ2-3; D is uncertain. The V and J ends lost 3 bases and 3 bases respectively, with 12 bases between them. The CDR3 length is 15 residues. Germline CDR1 and CDR2: KGHDR and SFDVKD. CDR3 in DNA: TGTGCCACCAGTGATGCGAGGATGCCGACAGATACGCAGTATTTT. It translates to CATSDARMPTDTQYF.

The chain links TRBV4-1 to TRBJ2-1; the match to TRBD1 covers 10 bases. The CDR3 is 16 amino acids. The ends lost 3 bases at V and 3 bases at J; junction bases unmatched: 5. From germline, CDR1 is MGHRA and CDR2 YSYEKL. The CDR3 sequence is CASSQPGQGIYNEQFF. In DNA, the CDR3 is TGCGCCAGCAGCCAGCCGGGACAGGGGATCTACAATGAGCAGTTCTTC.

The V and J genes are TRBV19 and TRBJ1-5, with a tentative D call TRBD1 (5 bases). With 9 bases removed from V and 5 bases from J, the gap between germline ends came to 20 bases. The V gene's germline CDR1 is LNHDA and CDR2 SQIVND (reference sequence). The CDR3 length is 15 residues. Here the CDR3 reads CARGWGKFYYQPQHF. The CDR3 bases are TGTGCCAGGGGATGGGGCAAGTTCTACTATCAGCCCCAGCATTTT.

J is TRBJ2-2 and V is TRBV4-2; tentative D call: TRBD2 (5 bases). The germline CDR1 and CDR2 sequences are LGHNA and YNFKEQ. CDR3 size: 16 residues. Between the trimmed V and J ends, which lost 1 base and 0 bases, there was a span of 9 bases. CDR3 coding DNA: TGTGCCAGCAGCCAAGTAGAACTAGCGAACACCGGGGAGCTGTTTTTT. This codes for CASSQVELANTGELFF.

This clone was counted a few times. J is TRBJ2-1 and V is TRBV10-1, with 10 nucleotides matching TRBD2. Germline V gene sequence: CDR1 WNHNN, CDR2 SYGVQD (reference sequence). Losses at the gene ends were 1 base for V and 5 bases for J; bases not matched to a gene: 8. This CDR3 is 17 amino acids long. The CDR3 protein is CASSEFPWLAGDNEQFF. The DNA of the CDR3 is TGCGCCAGCAGTGAGTTCCCCTGGCTAGCGGGGGACAATGAGCAGTTCTTC.

DNA of the CDR3: TGTGCCAGCACCTTCGGAGGGCGCACCGGGGAGCTGTTTTTT. Encoded protein: CASTFGGRTGELFF. V is TRBV28 and J is TRBJ2-2; a weak D match, TRBD2 (6 bases). CDR1 MDHEN and CDR2 SYDVKM come from the germline V gene. The CDR3 runs 14 residues. Trimming removed 7 bases at V and 4 bases at J, with 13 bases between.

The gene calls are TRBV28 and TRBJ1-1; D remains ambiguous. Germline CDR1 MDHEN, CDR2 SYDVKM. Trimming shortened V by 1 base and J by 0 bases, and 6 bases separated the two germline ends. CDR3 length: 14 residues. The CDR3 region is CASSLSPVNTEAFF. The CDR3 nucleotides read TGTGCCAGCAGTTTATCTCCGGTGAACACTGAAGCTTTCTTT.